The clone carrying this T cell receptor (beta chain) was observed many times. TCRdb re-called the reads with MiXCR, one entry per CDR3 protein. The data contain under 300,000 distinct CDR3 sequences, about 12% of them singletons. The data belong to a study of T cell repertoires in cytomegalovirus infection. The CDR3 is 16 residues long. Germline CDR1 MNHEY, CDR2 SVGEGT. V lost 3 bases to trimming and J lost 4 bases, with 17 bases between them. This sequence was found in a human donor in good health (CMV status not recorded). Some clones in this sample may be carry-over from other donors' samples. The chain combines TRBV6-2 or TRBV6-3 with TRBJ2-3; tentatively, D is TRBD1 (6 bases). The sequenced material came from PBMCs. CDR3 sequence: CASSYSLPDRPDTQYF. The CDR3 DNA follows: TGTGCCAGCAGTTATTCTCTCCCTGACAGGCCAGATACGCAGTATTTT.